One sample yielded the 14 T cell receptor beta chains listed below, sequenced in a study of human T cells and chemical hapten exposure. MiXCR was run by TCRdb on the RACE reads, yielding one entry per CDR3 protein. The data show more than 85,000 distinct CDR3 sequences, with roughly 9.6% seen just once and 2.2% held by the top ten. Time point defined: patch test 2, 6 weeks after DPC sensitization. Treatment denoted: therapeutic diphenylcyclopropenone sensitization with weekly scalp DPC. Sequences were derived from whole blood, sampled in connection with sensitization to the hapten diphenylcyclopropenone (DPC). The receptors were gathered from a man aged 35 to 55 with alopecia areata. Some clones in this sample may be carry-over from other donors' samples.

This clonotype was counted at least ten times. This chain uses TRBV2 with TRBJ2-3, with D perhaps matching TRBD2 (5 bases). The ends were cut back, 5 bases at V and 0 bases at J, with 15 bases in the middle. Germline CDR1 SNHLY, CDR2 FYNNEI. This CDR3 has 16 amino acids. In DNA form, the CDR3 reads TGTGCCAGCAGTAATATAGCGTTTGCGAGCACAGATACGCAGTATTTT. Protein: CASSNIAFASTDTQYF.

Comments on this clonotype: Germline and junction disagree at one end, which may indicate a read error. The V and J genes are TRBV7-2 and TRBJ1-1; D remains unclear. The CDR3 loop spans 13 amino acids. Germline-derived CDR1 and CDR2 are SGHTA and FQGNSA. CDR3 residues: CAISLGDKLEAFF. The CDR3 DNA is TGTGCCATCAGCTTGGGAGATAAACTTGAAGCTTTCTTT.

There are a few counts of this clonotype. The chain uses TRBV2 and TRBJ2-1; D not certain. CDR3 size: 13 residues. Germline V gene lookup returns CDR1 SNHLY and CDR2 FYNNEI. The germline V and J ends were trimmed by 9 bases and 9 bases, with 18 bases remaining between them. The chain's CDR3 is CASYPNWAGEQFF. In nucleotides, the CDR3 is TGTGCCAGTTACCCAAACTGGGCCGGTGAGCAGTTCTTC. The full variable domain, completed using reference TRBV2 and TRBJ2-1, is EPEVTQTPSHQVTQMGQEVILRCVPISNHLYFYWYRQILGQKVEFLVSFYNNEISEKSEIFDDQFSVERPDGSNFTLKIRSTKLEDSAMYFCASYPNWAGEQFFGPGTRLTVL.

This clonotype was found many times. The chain has TRBV28 and TRBJ1-2, with TRBD1 matching 11 bases. With V trimmed by 6 bases and J by 3 bases, 6 bases remained unmatched. The germline gives CDR1 MDHEN, CDR2 SYDVKM. The CDR3 is 15 amino acids. As DNA, the CDR3 is TGTGCCAGCAGCCCCGGGACAGGGGGGTACTATGGCTACACCTTC. Protein product: CASSPGTGGYYGYTF.

This rearrangement joins TRBV30 to TRBJ2-1, with 11 bases fitting TRBD2. Germline CDR1 is GTSNPN and CDR2 is SVGIG (reference sequence). The CDR3 spans 15 residues. J lost 4 bases, V lost 3 bases, and 5 bases had no gene match. The CDR3 DNA sequence: TGTGCCTGGAGGACTAGCGGGACCACTTACAATGAGCAGTTCTTC. Translation gives CAWRTSGTTYNEQFF.

This clonotype was found a few times. A read error may produce the germline difference seen at one junction end. The chain links TRBV7-7 to TRBJ2-5; no clear D. The length of the CDR3 is 15 residues. From germline, CDR1 is SSHAT and CDR2 FNYEAQ (reference sequence). The CDR3 here is CASSFSSTYQETQYF. The CDR3 nucleotides read TGTGCTAGCAGCTTCTCTTCGACGTACCAAGAGACCCAGTACTTC.

This clonotype appeared a single time. The junction and the germline gene differ at one end; a read error may be behind it. The gene calls are TRBV10-3 and TRBJ2-3; no reliable D call. The CDR3 consists of 14 residues. Per germline, CDR1 ENHRY and CDR2 SYGVKD. The CDR3 region is CAISKSPTLDTQYF. CDR3 sequence (DNA): TGTGCCATCAGTAAGTCGCCTACCCTGGATACGCAGTATTTT.

This clonotype was seen ten or more times. The CDR3: CASCAVGGRTPNTEAFF. Here the CDR3 DNA reads TGTGCCAGCTGTGCCGTAGGGGGGCGGACCCCGAACACTGAAGCTTTCTTT. The gene calls are TRBV28 and TRBJ1-1; weak D call: TRBD1 (6 bases). CDR3 size: 17 residues. The germline CDR1 and CDR2 sequences are MDHEN and SYDVKM. The ends were cut back, 8 bases at V and 1 base at J, with 23 bases in the middle. Full variable domain (rest looked up from reference TRBV28 and TRBJ1-1): DVKVTQSSRYLVKRTGEKVFLECVQDMDHENMFWYRQDPGLGLRLIYFSYDVKMKEKGDIPEGYSVSREKKERFSLILESASTNQTSMYLCASCAVGGRTPNTEAFFGQGTRLTVV.

This clonotype was counted only a few times. The chain joins TRBV12-3 or TRBV12-4 to TRBJ2-4, with 11 bases fitting TRBD2. This CDR3 has 16 residues. The V gene end was trimmed by 5 bases and the J gene end by 9 bases; junction bases not matched to a gene: 12. CDR3 loop: CASSPQLTSGEVIQYF. For the CDR3, the DNA is TGTGCCAGCAGTCCACAACTGACTAGCGGGGAGGTCATTCAGTACTTC.

The V and J genes are TRBV28 and TRBJ2-1, with 7 bases aligning to TRBD2. Germline-derived CDR1 and CDR2 are MDHEN and SYDVKM. The V and J ends lost 6 bases and 8 bases, in that order; junction bases with no gene match: 13. There are 15 residues in the CDR3. CDR3 DNA: TGTGCCAGCAGGCGAGCGGGATCCTCTATTCATGAGCAGTTCTTC. As protein: CASRRAGSSIHEQFF.

The CDR3 sequence is CASSFGMTADTQYF. The CDR3 DNA sequence: TGTGCCAGCAGTTTCGGGATGACGGCAGATACGCAGTATTTT. The chain has TRBV7-8 and TRBJ2-3; D perhaps matches TRBD2 (5 bases). CDR3 size: 14 residues. Germline V gives CDR1 SGHVS, CDR2 FQNEAQ. Trimming pared 6 bases from V and 4 bases from J, leaving 14 bases between.

The chain couples TRBV4-1 to TRBJ2-4, with a weak D call TRBD1 (6 bases). Germline V CDR1 and CDR2: MGHRA, YSYEKL. The CDR3 contains 17 residues. The V end was cut by 1 base, the J end by 0 bases, with 13 bases between. The DNA for the CDR3 is TGCGCCAGCAGCCAAGTGGCAGGGGCTGAAGCCAAAAACATTCAGTACTTC. Its protein is CASSQVAGAEAKNIQYF.

This clonotype was observed a handful of times. This chain uses TRBV15 with TRBJ2-1, with TRBD2 matching 13 bases. V lost 1 base, J lost 9 bases, and 9 bases stayed unmatched. Germline CDR1 and CDR2: LNHNV and YYDKDF (reference sequence). The CDR3 extends over 17 amino acids. DNA of the CDR3: TGTGCCACCAGCAGAGTTCGGACTAGCGGGAGTGTAACTGAGCAGTTCTTC. Translation: CATSRVRTSGSVTEQFF. The full variable domain, rest sourced from reference TRBV15 and TRBJ2-1, is DAMVIQNPRYQVTQFGKPVTLSCSQTLNHNVMYWYQQKSSQAPKLLFHYYDKDFNNEADTPDNFQSRRPNTSFCFLDIRSPGLGDTAMYLCATSRVRTSGSVTEQFFGPGTRLTVL.

The sample holds a few counts of this clonotype. CDR3 sequence: CATPSRQTITPTTDGYTF. The CDR3 region has the DNA TGCGCCACCCCTTCGCGACAGACCATAACTCCAACTACGGATGGCTACACCTTC. The chain uses TRBV5-1 and TRBJ1-2, with a possible D match to TRBD1 (5 bases). V was clipped by 9 bases and J by 6 bases, with 33 bases between them. Germline V lookup: CDR1 SGHRS, CDR2 YFSETQ. There are 18 residues in the CDR3. Full variable domain (missing parts from reference TRBV5-1 and TRBJ1-2): KAGVTQTPRYLIKTRGQQVTLSCSPISGHRSVSWYQQTPGQGLQFLFEYFSETQRNKGNFPGRFSGRQFSNSRSEMNVSTLELGDSALYLCATPSRQTITPTTDGYTFGSGTRLTVV.